This TCR beta chain was captured by sequencing in a study of T-cell memory formation after mild COVID-19. Study results and caveats: Second-wave clones peaking on day 37 lacked confirmed SARS-CoV-2 specificity.

The V and J ends lost 8 bases and 6 bases respectively, with 19 bases between them. This CDR3 has 15 residues. Germline lookup yields CDR1 SEHNR and CDR2 FQNEAQ (reference sequence). One entry per CDR3 protein, called by TCRdb with MiXCR from the 5' RACE reads. The table lists around 470,000 distinct CDR3 sequences, about 20% of them singletons, with around 8% in the top ten. Notes on this clonotype: What it recognizes is unknown.

The sequenced sample was PBMCs or a T cell subset sorted from them (not recorded which). The chain carries TRBV7-9 and TRBJ2-2; a weak D match, TRBD1 (6 bases). The clonotype comes from an adult woman who had mild COVID-19 (a few samples of this study predate the infection). Cell type and time point are not known. The CDR3 spells CASCPDSIFPGELFF. The CDR3 DNA follows: TGTGCCAGCTGCCCGGACAGCATCTTCCCCGGGGAGCTGTTTTTT.